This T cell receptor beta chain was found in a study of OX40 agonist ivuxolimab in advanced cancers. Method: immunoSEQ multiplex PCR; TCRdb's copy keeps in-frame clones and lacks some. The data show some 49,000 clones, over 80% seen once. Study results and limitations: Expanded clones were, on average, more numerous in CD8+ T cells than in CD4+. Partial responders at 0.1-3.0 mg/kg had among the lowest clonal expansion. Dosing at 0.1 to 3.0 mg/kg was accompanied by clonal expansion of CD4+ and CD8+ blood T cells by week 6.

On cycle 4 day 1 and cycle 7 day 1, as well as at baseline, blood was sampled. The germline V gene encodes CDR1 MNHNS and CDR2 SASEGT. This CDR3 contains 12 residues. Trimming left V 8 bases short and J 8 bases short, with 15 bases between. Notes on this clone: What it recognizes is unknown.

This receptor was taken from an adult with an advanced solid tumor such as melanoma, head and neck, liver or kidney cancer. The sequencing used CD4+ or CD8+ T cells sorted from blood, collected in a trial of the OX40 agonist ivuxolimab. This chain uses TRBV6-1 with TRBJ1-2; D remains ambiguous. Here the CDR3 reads CASYSDVGGYTF. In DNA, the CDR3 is TGTGCCAGCTATTCGGACGTGGGCGGCTACACCTTC.